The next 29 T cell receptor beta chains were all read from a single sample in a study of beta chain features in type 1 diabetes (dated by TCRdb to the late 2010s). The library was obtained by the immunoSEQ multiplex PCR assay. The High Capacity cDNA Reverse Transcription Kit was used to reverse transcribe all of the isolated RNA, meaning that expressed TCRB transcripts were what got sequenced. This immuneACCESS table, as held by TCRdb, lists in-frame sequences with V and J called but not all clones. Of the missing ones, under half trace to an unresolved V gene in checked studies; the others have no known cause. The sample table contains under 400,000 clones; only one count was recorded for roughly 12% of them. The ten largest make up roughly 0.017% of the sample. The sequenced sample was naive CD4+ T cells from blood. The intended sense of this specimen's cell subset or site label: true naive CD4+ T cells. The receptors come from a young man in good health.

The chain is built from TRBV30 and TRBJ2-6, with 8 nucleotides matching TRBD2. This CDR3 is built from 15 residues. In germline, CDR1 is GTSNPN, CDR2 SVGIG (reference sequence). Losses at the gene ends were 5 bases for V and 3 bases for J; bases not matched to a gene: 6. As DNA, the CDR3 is TGTGCCTGGGGACACGGGAGGGTTGGGGCCAACGTCCTGACTTTC. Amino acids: CAWGHGRVGANVLTF. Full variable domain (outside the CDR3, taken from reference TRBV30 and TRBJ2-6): SQTIHQWPATLVQPVGSPLSLECTVEGTSNPNLYWYRQAAGRGLQLLFYSVGIGQISSEVPQNLSASRPQDRQFILSSKKLLLSDSGFYLCAWGHGRVGANVLTFGAGSRLTVL.

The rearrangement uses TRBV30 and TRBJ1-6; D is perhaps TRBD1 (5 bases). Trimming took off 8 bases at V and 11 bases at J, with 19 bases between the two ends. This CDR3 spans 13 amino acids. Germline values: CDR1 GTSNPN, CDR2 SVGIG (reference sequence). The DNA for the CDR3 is TGTGCCCGCCGACAGTCAGACCTAGCACCCCTCCACTTT. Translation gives CARRQSDLAPLHF.

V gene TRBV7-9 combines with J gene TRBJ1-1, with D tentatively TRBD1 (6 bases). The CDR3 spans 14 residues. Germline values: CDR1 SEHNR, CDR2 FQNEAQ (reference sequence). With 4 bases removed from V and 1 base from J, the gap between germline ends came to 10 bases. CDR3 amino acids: CASSSDRENTEAFF. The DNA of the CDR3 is TGTGCCAGCAGCTCGGACAGAGAGAACACTGAAGCTTTCTTT. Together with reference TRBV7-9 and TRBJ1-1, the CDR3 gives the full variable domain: DTGVSQNPRHKITKRGQNVTFRCDPISEHNRLYWYRQTLGQGPEFLTYFQNEAQLEKSRLLSDRFSAERPKGSFSTLEIQRTEQGDSAMYLCASSSDRENTEAFFGQGTRLTVV.

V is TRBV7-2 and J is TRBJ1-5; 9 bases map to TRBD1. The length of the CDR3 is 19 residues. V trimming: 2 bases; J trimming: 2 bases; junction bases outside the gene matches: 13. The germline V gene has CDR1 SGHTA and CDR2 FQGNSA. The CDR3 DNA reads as TGTGCCAGCAGCTTATTTACAGGGGGCGGGAGGAGGCGCAATCAGCCCCAGCATTTT. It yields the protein CASSLFTGGGRRRNQPQHF.

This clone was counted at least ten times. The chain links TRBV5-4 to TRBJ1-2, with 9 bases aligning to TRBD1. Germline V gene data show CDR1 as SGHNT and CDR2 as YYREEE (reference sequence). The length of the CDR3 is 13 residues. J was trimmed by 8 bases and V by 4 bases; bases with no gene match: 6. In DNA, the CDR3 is TGTGCCAGCAGCCAACAGGGGGCTCTAGGCTACACCTTC. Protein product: CASSQQGALGYTF.

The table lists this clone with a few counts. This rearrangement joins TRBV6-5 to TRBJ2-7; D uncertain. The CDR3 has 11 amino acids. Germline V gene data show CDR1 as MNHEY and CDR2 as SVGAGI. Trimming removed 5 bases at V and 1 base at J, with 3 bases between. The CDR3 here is CASSQSYEQYF. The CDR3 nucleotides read TGTGCCAGCAGTCAATCCTACGAGCAGTACTTC.

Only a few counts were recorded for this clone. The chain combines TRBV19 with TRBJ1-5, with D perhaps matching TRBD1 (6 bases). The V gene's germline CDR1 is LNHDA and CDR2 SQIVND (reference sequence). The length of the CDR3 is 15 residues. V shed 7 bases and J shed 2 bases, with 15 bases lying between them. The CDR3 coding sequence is TGTGCCAGTATCCCAGGGGAGGGCGGCAATCAGCCCCAGCATTTT. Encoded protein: CASIPGEGGNQPQHF. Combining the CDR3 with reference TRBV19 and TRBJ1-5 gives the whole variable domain DGGITQSPKYLFRKEGQNVTLSCEQNLNHDAMYWYRQDPGQGLRLIYYSQIVNDFQKGDIAEGYSVSREKKESFPLTVTSAQKNPTAFYLCASIPGEGGNQPQHFGDGTRLSIL.

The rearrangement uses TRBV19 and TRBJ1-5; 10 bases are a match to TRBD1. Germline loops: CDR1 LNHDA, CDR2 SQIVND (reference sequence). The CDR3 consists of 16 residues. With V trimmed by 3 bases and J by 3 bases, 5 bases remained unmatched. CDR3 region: CASSMRTGGNNQPQHF. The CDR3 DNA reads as TGTGCCAGTAGTATGAGGACAGGGGGGAACAATCAGCCCCAGCATTTT.

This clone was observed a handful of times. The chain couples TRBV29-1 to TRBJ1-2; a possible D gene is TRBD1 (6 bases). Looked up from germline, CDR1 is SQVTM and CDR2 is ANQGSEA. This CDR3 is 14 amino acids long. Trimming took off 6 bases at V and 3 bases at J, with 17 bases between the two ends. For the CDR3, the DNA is TGCAGCGTCACCGGACAGTACCGTGACTATGGCTACACCTTC. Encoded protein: CSVTGQYRDYGYTF.

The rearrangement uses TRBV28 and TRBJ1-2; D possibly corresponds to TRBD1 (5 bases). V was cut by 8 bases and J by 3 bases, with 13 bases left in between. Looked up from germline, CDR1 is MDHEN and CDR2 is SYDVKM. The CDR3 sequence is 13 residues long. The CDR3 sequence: CASSRAGDYGYTF. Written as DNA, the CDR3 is TGTGCCAGCTCGCGTGCGGGGGACTATGGCTACACCTTC.

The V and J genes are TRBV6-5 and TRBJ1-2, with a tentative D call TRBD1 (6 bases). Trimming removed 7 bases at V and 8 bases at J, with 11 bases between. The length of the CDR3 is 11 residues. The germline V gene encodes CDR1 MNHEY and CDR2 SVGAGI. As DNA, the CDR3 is TGTGCCAGCATTGCCAGGGGCGGCTACACCTTC. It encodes CASIARGGYTF.

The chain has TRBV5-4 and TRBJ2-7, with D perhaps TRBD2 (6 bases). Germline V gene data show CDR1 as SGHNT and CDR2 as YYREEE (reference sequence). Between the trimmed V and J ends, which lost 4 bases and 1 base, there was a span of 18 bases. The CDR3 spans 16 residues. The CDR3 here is CASSPVRGQSSYEQYF. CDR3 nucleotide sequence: TGTGCCAGCAGCCCTGTGCGGGGCCAAAGTTCCTACGAGCAGTACTTC.

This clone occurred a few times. This CDR3 reads CASRVTGTGGKLFF. DNA for the CDR3: TGTGCCAGCAGGGTGACCGGGACAGGGGGAAAACTGTTTTTT. The chain couples TRBV28 to TRBJ1-4; 11 nucleotides match TRBD1. CDR3 length: 14 amino acids. CDR1 and CDR2 from the germline V gene are MDHEN and SYDVKM. The V segment lost 6 bases and the J segment 10 bases; nucleotides outside the gene matches: 7. The entire variable domain, with the rest obtained from reference TRBV28 and TRBJ1-4, is as follows: DVKVTQSSRYLVKRTGEKVFLECVQDMDHENMFWYRQDPGLGLRLIYFSYDVKMKEKGDIPEGYSVSREKKERFSLILESASTNQTSMYLCASRVTGTGGKLFFGSGTQLSVL.

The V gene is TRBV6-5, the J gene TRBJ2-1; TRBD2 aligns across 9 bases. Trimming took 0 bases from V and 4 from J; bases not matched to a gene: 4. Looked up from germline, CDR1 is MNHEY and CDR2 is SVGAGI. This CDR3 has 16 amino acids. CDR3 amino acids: CASSYSRAGGYNEQFF. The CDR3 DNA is TGTGCCAGCAGTTACTCCCGGGCGGGGGGGTACAATGAGCAGTTCTTC.

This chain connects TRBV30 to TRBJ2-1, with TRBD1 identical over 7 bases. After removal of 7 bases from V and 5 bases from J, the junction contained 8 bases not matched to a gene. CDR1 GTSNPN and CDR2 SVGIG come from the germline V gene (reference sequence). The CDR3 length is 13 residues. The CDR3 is CASSGTEDNEQFF. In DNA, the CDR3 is TGTGCCTCGTCTGGGACAGAAGACAATGAGCAGTTCTTC.

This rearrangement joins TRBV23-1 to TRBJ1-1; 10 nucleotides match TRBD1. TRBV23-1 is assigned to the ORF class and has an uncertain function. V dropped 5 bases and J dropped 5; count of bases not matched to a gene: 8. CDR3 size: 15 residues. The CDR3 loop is CASSLSTGGLTEAFF. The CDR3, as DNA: TGCGCCAGCAGTTTATCGACAGGGGGCTTGACTGAAGCTTTCTTT.

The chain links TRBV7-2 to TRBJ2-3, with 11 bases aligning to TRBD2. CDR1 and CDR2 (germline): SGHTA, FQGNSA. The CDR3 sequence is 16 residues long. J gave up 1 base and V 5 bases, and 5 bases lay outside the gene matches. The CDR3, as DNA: TGTGCCAGCAGCAGGGCTAGCGGGGGGCGCACAGATACGCAGTATTTT. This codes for CASSRASGGRTDTQYF.

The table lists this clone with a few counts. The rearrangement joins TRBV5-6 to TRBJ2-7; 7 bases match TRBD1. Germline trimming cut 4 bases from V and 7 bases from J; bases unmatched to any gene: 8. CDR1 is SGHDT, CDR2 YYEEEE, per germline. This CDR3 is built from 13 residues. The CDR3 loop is CASSIDRAGEQYF. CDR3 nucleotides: TGTGCCAGCAGCATCGACAGGGCTGGAGAGCAGTACTTC.

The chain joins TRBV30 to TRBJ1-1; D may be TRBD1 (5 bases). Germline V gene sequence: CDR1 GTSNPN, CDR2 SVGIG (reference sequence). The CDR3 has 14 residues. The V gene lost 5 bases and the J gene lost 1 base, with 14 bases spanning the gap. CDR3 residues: CAWATGVENTEAFF. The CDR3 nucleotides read TGTGCCTGGGCGACGGGGGTAGAGAACACTGAAGCTTTCTTT.

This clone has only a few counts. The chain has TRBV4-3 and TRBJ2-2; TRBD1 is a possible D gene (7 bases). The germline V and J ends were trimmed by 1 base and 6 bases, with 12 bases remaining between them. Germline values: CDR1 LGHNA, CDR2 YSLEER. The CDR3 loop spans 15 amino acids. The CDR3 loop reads CASSQVDREAGELFF. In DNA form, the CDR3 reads TGCGCCAGCAGCCAAGTTGACAGGGAGGCCGGGGAGCTGTTTTTT.

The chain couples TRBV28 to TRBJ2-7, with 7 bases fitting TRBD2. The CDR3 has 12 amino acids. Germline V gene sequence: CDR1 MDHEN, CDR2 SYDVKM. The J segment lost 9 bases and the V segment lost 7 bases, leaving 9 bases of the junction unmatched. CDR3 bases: TGTGCCAGCACCACGGGGGGTAATGCGCAGTACTTC. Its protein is CASTTGGNAQYF.

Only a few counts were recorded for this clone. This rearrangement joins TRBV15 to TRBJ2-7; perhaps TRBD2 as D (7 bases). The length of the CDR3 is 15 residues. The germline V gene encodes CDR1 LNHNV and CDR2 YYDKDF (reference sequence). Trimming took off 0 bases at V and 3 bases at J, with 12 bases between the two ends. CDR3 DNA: TGTGCCACCAGCAGAGAGGGGGGGGCAGTCTACGAGCAGTACTTC. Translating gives CATSREGGAVYEQYF. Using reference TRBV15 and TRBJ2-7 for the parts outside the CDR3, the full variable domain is DAMVIQNPRYQVTQFGKPVTLSCSQTLNHNVMYWYQQKSSQAPKLLFHYYDKDFNNEADTPDNFQSRRPNTSFCFLDIRSPGLGDTAMYLCATSREGGAVYEQYFGPGTRLTVT.

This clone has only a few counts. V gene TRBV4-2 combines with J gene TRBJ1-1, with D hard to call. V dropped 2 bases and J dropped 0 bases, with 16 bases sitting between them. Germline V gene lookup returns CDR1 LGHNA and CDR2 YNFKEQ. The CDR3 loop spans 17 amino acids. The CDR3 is CASSQTYGMGMNTEAFF. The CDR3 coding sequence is TGTGCCAGCAGCCAAACATACGGAATGGGCATGAACACTGAAGCTTTCTTT.

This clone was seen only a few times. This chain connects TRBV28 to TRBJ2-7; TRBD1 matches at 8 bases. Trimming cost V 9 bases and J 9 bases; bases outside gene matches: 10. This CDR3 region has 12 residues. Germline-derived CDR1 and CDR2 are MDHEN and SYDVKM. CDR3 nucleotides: TGTGCCAGTGGACAGGGAATTTCGGGGCAGTACTTC. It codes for CASGQGISGQYF.

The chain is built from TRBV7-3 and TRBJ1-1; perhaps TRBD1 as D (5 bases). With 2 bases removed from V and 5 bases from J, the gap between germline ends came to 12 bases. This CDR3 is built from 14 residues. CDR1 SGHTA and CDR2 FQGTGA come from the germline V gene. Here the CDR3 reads CASSLSAGKTEAFF. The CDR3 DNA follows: TGTGCCAGCAGCTTATCGGCAGGGAAGACTGAAGCTTTCTTT.

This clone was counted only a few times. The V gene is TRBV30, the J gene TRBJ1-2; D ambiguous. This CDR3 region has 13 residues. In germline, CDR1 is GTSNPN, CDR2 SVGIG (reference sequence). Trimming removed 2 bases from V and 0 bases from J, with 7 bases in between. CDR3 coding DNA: TGTGCCTGGAGTACGGAGGCTAACTATGGCTACACCTTC. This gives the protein CAWSTEANYGYTF.

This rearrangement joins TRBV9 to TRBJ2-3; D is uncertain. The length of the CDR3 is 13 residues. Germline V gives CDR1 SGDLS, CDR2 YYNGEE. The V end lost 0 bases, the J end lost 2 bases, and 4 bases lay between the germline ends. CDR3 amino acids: CASSVATTDTQYF. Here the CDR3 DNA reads TGTGCCAGCAGCGTAGCTACCACAGATACGCAGTATTTT.

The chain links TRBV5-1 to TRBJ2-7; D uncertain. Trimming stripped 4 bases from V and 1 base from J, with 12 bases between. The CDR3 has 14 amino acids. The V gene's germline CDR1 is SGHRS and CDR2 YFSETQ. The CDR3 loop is CASSLDARSYEQYF. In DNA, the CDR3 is TGCGCCAGCAGCCTAGATGCCAGATCCTACGAGCAGTACTTC. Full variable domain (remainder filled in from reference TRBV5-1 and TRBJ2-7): KAGVTQTPRYLIKTRGQQVTLSCSPISGHRSVSWYQQTPGQGLQFLFEYFSETQRNKGNFPGRFSGRQFSNSRSEMNVSTLELGDSALYLCASSLDARSYEQYFGPGTRLTVT.

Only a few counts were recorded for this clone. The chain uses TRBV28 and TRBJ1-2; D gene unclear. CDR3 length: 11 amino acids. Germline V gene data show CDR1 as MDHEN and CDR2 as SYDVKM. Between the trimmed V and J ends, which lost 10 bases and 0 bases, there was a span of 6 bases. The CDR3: CAISTNYGYTF. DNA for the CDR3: TGTGCCATTTCAACTAACTATGGCTACACCTTC.